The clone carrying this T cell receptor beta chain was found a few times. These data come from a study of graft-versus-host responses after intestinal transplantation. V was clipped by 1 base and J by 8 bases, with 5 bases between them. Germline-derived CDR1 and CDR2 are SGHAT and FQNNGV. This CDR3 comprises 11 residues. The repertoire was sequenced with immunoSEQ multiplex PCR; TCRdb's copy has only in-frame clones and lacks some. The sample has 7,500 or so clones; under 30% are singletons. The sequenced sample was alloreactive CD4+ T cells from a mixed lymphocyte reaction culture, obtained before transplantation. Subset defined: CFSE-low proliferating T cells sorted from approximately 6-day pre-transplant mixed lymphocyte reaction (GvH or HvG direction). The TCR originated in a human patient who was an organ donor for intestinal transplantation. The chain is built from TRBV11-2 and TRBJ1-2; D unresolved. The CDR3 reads CASSLVGGYTF. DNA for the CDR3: TGTGCCAGCAGCTTAGTAGGAGGCTACACCTTC.